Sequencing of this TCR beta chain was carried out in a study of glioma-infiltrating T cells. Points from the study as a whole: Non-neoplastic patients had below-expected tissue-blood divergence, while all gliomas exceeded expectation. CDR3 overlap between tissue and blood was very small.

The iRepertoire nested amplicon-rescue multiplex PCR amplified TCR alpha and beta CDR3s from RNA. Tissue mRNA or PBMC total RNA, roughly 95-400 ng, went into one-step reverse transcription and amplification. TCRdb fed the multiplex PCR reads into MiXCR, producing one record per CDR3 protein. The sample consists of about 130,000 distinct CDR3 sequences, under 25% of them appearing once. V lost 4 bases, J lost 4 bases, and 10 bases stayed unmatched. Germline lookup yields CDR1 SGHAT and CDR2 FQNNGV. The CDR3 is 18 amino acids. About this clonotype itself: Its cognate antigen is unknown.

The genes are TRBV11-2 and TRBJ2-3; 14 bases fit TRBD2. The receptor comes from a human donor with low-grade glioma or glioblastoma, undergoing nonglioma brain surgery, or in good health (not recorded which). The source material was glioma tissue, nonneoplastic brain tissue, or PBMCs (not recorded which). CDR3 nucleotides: TGTGCCAGCAGCTCGACCCGGACTAGCGGGGGGAGGGCAGATACGCAGTATTTT. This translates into CASSSTRTSGGRADTQYF.